Each of the 5 T cell receptor beta chains below was sequenced from the same sample in a study of shared clonotypes between healthy human individuals. Libraries were prepared by immunoSEQ multiplex PCR; TCRdb keeps only in-frame clonotypes and omits some of them. The sample yields about 2 million clones, about 95% seen once. Naive CD8 cells comprised CD45RO-negative, CCR7-positively selected cells, excluding terminally differentiated effector memory CD45RA+ cells. Sequenced: naive CD8+ T cells sorted from blood. Receptor source: a man younger than 30 in good health.

The chain joins TRBV29-1 to TRBJ1-2; 9 bases align to TRBD1. The CDR3 loop spans 12 amino acids. V shed 6 bases and J 7 bases; nucleotides not matched to a gene: 6. Per the germline V gene, CDR1 is SQVTM and CDR2 is ANQGSEA. The CDR3 region is CSVPGQGSGYTF. In DNA form, the CDR3 reads TGCAGCGTGCCGGGACAGGGCTCTGGCTACACCTTC.

The J gene is TRBJ2-1, the V gene TRBV6-5; 10 nucleotides agree with TRBD2. CDR1 is MNHEY and CDR2 is SVGAGI in the germline V gene. The length of the CDR3 is 15 residues. V gave up 6 bases and J gave up 5 bases; unmatched junction bases: 7. The CDR3 spells CASRPLAGDHNEQFF. As DNA, the CDR3 is TGTGCCAGCAGACCCCTAGCGGGAGACCACAATGAGCAGTTCTTC.

This chain links TRBV7-8 with TRBJ1-2; 8 bases are shared with TRBD1. Germline V lookup: CDR1 SGHVS, CDR2 FQNEAQ. This CDR3 region has 19 residues. J lost 3 bases, V lost 7 bases, and 22 bases had no gene match. This CDR3 reads CASTIRSPDRVTDYYGYTF. The CDR3 DNA reads TGTGCCAGCACCATAAGATCACCGGACAGGGTCACCGATTACTATGGCTACACCTTC.

This chain links TRBV7-8 with TRBJ2-3, with D uncertain. The CDR3 runs to 12 residues. CDR1 is SGHVS, CDR2 FQNEAQ, per germline. The V end lost 5 bases, the J end lost 6 bases, and 9 bases lay between the germline ends. In nucleotides, the CDR3 is TGTGCCAGCAGCCGCCCGGCCGATACGCAGTATTTT. Amino acids: CASSRPADTQYF.

The gene calls are TRBV9 and TRBJ1-4; possible D gene TRBD1, 6 bases. The CDR3 has 19 amino acids. CDR1 is SGDLS and CDR2 is YYNGEE in the germline V gene. The ends were cut back, 4 bases at V and 3 bases at J, with 25 bases in the middle. The CDR3 sequence is CASSPEDSVGGDPNEKLFF. CDR3 sequence (DNA): TGTGCCAGCAGCCCAGAGGATTCGGTGGGGGGCGATCCTAATGAAAAACTGTTTTTT.